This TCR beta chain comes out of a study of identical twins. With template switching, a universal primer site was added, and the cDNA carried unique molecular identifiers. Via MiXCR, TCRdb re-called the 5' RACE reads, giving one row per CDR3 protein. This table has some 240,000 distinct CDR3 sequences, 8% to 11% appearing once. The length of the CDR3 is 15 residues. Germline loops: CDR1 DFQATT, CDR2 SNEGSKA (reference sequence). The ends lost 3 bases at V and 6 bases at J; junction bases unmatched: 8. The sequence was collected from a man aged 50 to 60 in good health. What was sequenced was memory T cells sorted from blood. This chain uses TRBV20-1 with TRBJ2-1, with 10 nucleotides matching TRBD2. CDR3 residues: CSASETSSGSNEQFF. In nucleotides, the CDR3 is TGCAGTGCTAGCGAAACCTCTAGCGGGAGCAATGAGCAGTTCTTC.